The 14 T cell receptor beta chains presented below share a single source sample, sequenced in a study of CD8 T cells in ankylosing spondylitis (dated by TCRdb to 2016 to 2017). Preparation of the library involved 5' RACE. The sequencing machine was an Illumina HiSeq 2500. TCRdb itself trimmed the public reads at Q25 with fastp, ran MiXCR and retained productive beta chains. Each entry merges the rows of one CDR3 protein and shows their most common DNA and genes. The sample table holds some 39,000 distinct CDR3 sequences, of which under 15% were seen once. Roughly 32% of the sample is held by the ten biggest clonotypes. Source material: synovial fluid, either unsorted or a sorted T cell fraction (not recorded which). These receptors all stem from a male donor with ankylosing spondylitis.

This clonotype was picked up many times. The chain combines TRBV20-1 with TRBJ1-1; D uncertain. Germline V CDR1 and CDR2: DFQATT, SNEGSKA (reference sequence). The CDR3 runs to 12 residues. Trimming took 2 bases from V and 3 from J, leaving 7 bases between them. Here the CDR3 reads CSARNSDTEAFF. CDR3 bases: TGCAGTGCTAGAAACAGCGACACTGAAGCTTTCTTT.

This chain joins TRBV12-3 or TRBV12-4 and TRBJ2-2; no definite D call. This CDR3 region has 13 residues. V lost 8 bases to trimming and J lost 7 bases, with 14 bases between them. The CDR3 sequence is CASSGTLGGELFF. The CDR3 bases are TGTGCCAGCTCCGGTACCTTGGGCGGGGAGCTGTTTTTT.

This clonotype has ten or more counts. The chain has TRBV5-6 and TRBJ2-1; 7 bases align to TRBD2. This CDR3 comprises 15 residues. The germline V gene encodes CDR1 SGHDT and CDR2 YYEEEE. Trimming removed 1 base from V and 3 bases from J; junction bases left unmatched: 4. The CDR3: CASSLKRDHYNEQFF. Written as DNA, the CDR3 is TGTGCCAGCAGCTTGAAGCGGGACCACTACAATGAGCAGTTCTTC. Variable domain in full (rest from reference TRBV5-6 and TRBJ2-1): DAGVTQSPTHLIKTRGQQVTLRCSPKSGHDTVSWYQQALGQGPQFIFQYYEEEERQRGNFPDRFSGHQFPNYSSELNVNALLLGDSALYLCASSLKRDHYNEQFFGPGTRLTVL.

V is TRBV6-5 and J is TRBJ2-7, with TRBD2 matching over 13 bases. The CDR3 consists of 15 residues. V trimming: 0 bases; J trimming: 13 bases; junction bases outside the gene matches: 9. Germline CDR1 is MNHEY and CDR2 is SVGAGI. Here the CDR3 reads CASSYSGTSGTPRYF. In DNA, the CDR3 is TGTGCCAGCAGTTACTCGGGGACTAGCGGGACCCCGCGATACTTC.

This chain links TRBV7-9 with TRBJ1-2, with D hard to call. Germline values: CDR1 SEHNR, CDR2 FQNEAQ (reference sequence). The V end was cut by 5 bases, the J end by 8 bases, with 15 bases between. The CDR3 totals 13 residues. Here the CDR3 DNA reads TGTGCCAGCAGCGAGGCCCTGACGGGAGGCTACACCTTC. Protein sequence: CASSEALTGGYTF.

This clonotype was seen a handful of times. The rearrangement uses TRBV20-1 and TRBJ2-3; 8 bases are shared with TRBD2. V lost 3 bases to trimming and J lost 1 base; unmatched junction nucleotides: 3. CDR3 length: 14 residues. CDR1 and CDR2 from the germline V gene are DFQATT and SNEGSKA (reference sequence). DNA of the CDR3: TGCAGTGCTAGCCACGGGAGGGGCACAGATACGCAGTATTTT. Translation: CSASHGRGTDTQYF.

The chain combines TRBV20-1 with TRBJ1-5; TRBD1 matches 9 bases. The CDR3 consists of 14 residues. The germline V gene has CDR1 DFQATT and CDR2 SNEGSKA (reference sequence). V lost 3 bases to trimming and J lost 5 bases; unmatched junction nucleotides: 5. Here the CDR3 DNA reads TGCAGTGCTAGGGGACAGGGAGAGTATCAGCCCCAGCATTTT. Translating it yields CSARGQGEYQPQHF.

This clonotype has more than one count but fewer than ten. The J gene is TRBJ2-7, the V gene TRBV4-3, with D perhaps TRBD1 (7 bases). This CDR3 spans 15 amino acids. The V gene lost 3 bases and the J gene lost 6 bases, with 18 bases spanning the gap. The germline V gene has CDR1 LGHNA and CDR2 YSLEER. The CDR3, as DNA: TGCGCCAGCAGCCAGGGGAGGCAGGGGGTCTCCGAGCAGTACTTC. Its protein is CASSQGRQGVSEQYF.

V and J are TRBV21-1 and TRBJ2-7; the table's D gene call, TRBD2, was not cross checked with the DNA. TRBV21-1 is listed as a pseudogene. CDR3 length equals 15 residues. In DNA, the CDR3 is TGTGCCAGCAGCAAAGTAGGGACCTACTACTACGAGCAGTACTTC. Encoded protein: CASSKVGTYYYEQYF.

The chain employs TRBV19 and TRBJ1-1; D uncertain. CDR1 is LNHDA, CDR2 SQIVND, per germline (reference sequence). The V and J ends lost 5 bases and 6 bases respectively, with 4 bases between them. This CDR3 has 10 residues. For the CDR3, the DNA is TGTGCCAGTAGTGGGCCTGAAGCTTTCTTT. Amino acid sequence: CASSGPEAFF. Full variable domain (remainder filled in from reference TRBV19 and TRBJ1-1): DGGITQSPKYLFRKEGQNVTLSCEQNLNHDAMYWYRQDPGQGLRLIYYSQIVNDFQKGDIAEGYSVSREKKESFPLTVTSAQKNPTAFYLCASSGPEAFFGQGTRLTVV.

This clonotype was seen many times. This rearrangement joins TRBV29-1 to TRBJ1-1, with TRBD1 as a possible D gene (5 bases). The CDR3 consists of 14 residues. V was pared by 3 bases and J by 0 bases, with 11 bases between. The germline gives CDR1 SQVTM, CDR2 ANQGSEA. The CDR3 region is CSVDAGPMNTEAFF. CDR3 DNA: TGCAGCGTTGATGCGGGACCTATGAACACTGAAGCTTTCTTT.

This clonotype was observed many times. The CDR3 sequence is CASSLVLLLAGGLGEQFF. In nucleotides, the CDR3 is TGTGCCAGCAGCTTAGTACTGCTGCTAGCGGGAGGTTTAGGTGAGCAGTTCTTC. The V gene is TRBV11-2, the J gene TRBJ2-1; the match to TRBD2 covers 11 bases. The CDR3 runs to 18 residues. Germline CDR1 and CDR2: SGHAT and FQNNGV. V lost 1 base, J lost 9 bases, and 14 bases stayed unmatched.

J is TRBJ1-2 and V is TRBV3-1, with D unclear. Germline V lookup: CDR1 LGHDT, CDR2 YNNKEL (reference sequence). The germline V and J ends were trimmed by 1 base and 5 bases, with 5 bases remaining between them. The CDR3 spans 12 residues. CDR3 sequence reads: CASSQGIYGYTF. The CDR3 DNA follows: TGTGCCAGCAGCCAAGGGATTTATGGCTACACCTTC.

In its sample, this clonotype was seen a few times. J is TRBJ2-2 and V is TRBV12-3 or TRBV12-4; a weak D match, TRBD1 (6 bases). Trimming cost V 4 bases and J 5 bases, with 8 bases left between them. CDR3 size: 13 residues. CDR3 amino acids: CASSSTGTGELFF. DNA of the CDR3: TGTGCCAGCAGTTCTACAGGGACCGGGGAGCTGTTTTTT.